The table lists the clone carrying this TCR beta chain with a few counts. Preparing the TCRbeta library involved the use of unique molecular identifiers. Via MiXCR, TCRdb re-called the PCR reads, giving one row per CDR3 protein. This sample has 350,000 to 500,000 distinct CDR3 sequences, with roughly 44% found just once. The data were taken from a study of T-cell reconstitution after alpha-beta-depleted transplantation in children. V lost 5 bases, J lost 2 bases, and 13 bases lay in between. CDR3 size: 14 residues. Per the germline V gene, CDR1 is SGHTA and CDR2 is FQGNSA. This sample comprised PBMCs, obtained before TCRalphabeta/CD19-depleted stem cell transplant. This chain links TRBV7-2 with TRBJ2-7; the D is unclear. This sequence originates from a girl aged 2 to 9 with aplastic anemia, due to receive a stem cell transplant. The CDR3 region is CASSPRSFTYEQYF. The CDR3 bases are TGTGCCAGCAGCCCCCGAAGTTTCACCTACGAGCAGTACTTC.